The clone carrying this T cell receptor (beta chain) has just a few counts. Its antigen remains unknown. Trimming took 2 bases from V and 2 from J; bases not matched to a gene: 3. This CDR3 spans 14 amino acids. From germline, CDR1 is SGHRS and CDR2 YFSETQ. 60 Vbeta and 13 Jbeta primers were used in PCR. Clones were read by immunoSEQ multiplex PCR, and TCRdb kept only the in-frame ones, dropping some. Altogether about 150,000 clones are present, around 84% being singletons, with the ten largest covering approximately 3.1%. The data belong to a study of cytomegalovirus exposure and HLA in healthy donors. General observations from the study: Overall, under 200 TCR beta chains were annotated as cytomegalovirus-associated.

Material: PBMCs. This clonotype originated in a woman aged 40 to 50 in good health and CMV-seronegative. V gene TRBV5-1 combines with J gene TRBJ1-1; 7 bases map to TRBD1. The CDR3 sequence: CASSFDRDNTEAFF. CDR3 coding DNA: TGCGCCAGCAGCTTCGACAGGGACAACACTGAAGCTTTCTTT.